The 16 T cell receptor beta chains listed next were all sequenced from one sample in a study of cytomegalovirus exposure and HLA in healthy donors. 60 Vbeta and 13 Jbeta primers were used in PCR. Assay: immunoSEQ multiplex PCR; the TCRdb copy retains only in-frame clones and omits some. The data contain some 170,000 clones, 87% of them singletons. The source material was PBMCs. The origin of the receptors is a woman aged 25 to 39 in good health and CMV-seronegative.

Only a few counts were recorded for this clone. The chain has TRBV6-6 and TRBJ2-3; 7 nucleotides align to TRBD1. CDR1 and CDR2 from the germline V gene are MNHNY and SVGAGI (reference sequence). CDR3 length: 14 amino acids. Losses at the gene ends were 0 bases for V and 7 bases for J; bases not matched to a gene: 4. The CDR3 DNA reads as TGTGCCAGCAGTTACTCGGGACAGTTGAATACGCAGTATTTT. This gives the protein CASSYSGQLNTQYF.

The CDR3 sequence is CAISQARGTANTEAFF. The CDR3 DNA reads TGTGCCATCAGTCAAGCGAGGGGGACAGCGAACACTGAAGCTTTCTTT. The chain recombines TRBV10-3 with TRBJ1-1, with 7 positions matching TRBD1. Trimming took 5 bases from V and 1 from J; bases not matched to a gene: 10. The CDR3 has 16 residues. Germline CDR1 and CDR2: ENHRY and SYGVKD.

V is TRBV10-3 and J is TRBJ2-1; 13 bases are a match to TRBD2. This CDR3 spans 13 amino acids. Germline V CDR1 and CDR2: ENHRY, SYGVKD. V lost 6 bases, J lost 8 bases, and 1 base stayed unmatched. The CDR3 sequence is CAISGLAGDEQFF. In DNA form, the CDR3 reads TGTGCCATCAGCGGACTAGCGGGAGATGAGCAGTTCTTC.

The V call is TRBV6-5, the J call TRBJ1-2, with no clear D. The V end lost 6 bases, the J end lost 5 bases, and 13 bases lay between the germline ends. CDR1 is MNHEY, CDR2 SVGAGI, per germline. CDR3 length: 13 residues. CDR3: CASSKLREYGYTF. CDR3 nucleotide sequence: TGTGCCAGCAGCAAGCTGCGGGAATATGGCTACACCTTC.

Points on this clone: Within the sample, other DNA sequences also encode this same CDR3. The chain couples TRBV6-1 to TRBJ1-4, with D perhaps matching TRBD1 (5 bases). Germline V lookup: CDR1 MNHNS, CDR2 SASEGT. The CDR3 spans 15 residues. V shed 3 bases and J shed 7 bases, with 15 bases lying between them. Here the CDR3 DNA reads TGTGCCAGCAGTGAGCCAGGGTCCTCTTCTGAAAAACTGTTTTTT. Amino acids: CASSEPGSSSEKLFF.

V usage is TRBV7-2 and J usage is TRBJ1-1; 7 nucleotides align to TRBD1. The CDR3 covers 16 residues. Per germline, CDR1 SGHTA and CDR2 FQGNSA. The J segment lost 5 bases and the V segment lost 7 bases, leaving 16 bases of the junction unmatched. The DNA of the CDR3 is TGTGCCAGCACCGATGACGTCAGGGGGAAGCGGACTGAAGCTTTCTTT. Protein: CASTDDVRGKRTEAFF.

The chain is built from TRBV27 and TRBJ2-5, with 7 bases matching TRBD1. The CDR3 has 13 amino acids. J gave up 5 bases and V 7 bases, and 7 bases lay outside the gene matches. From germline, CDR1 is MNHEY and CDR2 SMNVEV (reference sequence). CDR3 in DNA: TGTGCCAGCAACCCGGGACAGTCGGAGACCCAGTACTTC. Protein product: CASNPGQSETQYF.

DNA of the CDR3: TGTGCCAGCAGCCAATCAGGACAGGGCAAGAGGGAGCAGTTCTTC. Its protein is CASSQSGQGKREQFF. The chain is built from TRBV14 and TRBJ2-1, with 8 bases matching TRBD1. The CDR3 contains 15 residues. The germline V gene has CDR1 SGHDN and CDR2 FVKESK. With V trimmed by 2 bases and J by 10 bases, 10 bases remained unmatched.

The CDR3 spells CASSLQPPDRGVKTQYF. DNA for the CDR3: TGTGCCAGCAGTTTACAACCACCGGACAGGGGGGTTAAGACCCAGTACTTC. This sequence joins TRBV27 and TRBJ2-5; 10 bases are shared with TRBD1. Germline CDR1 and CDR2: MNHEY and SMNVEV (reference sequence). The CDR3 sequence is 17 residues long. V shed 2 bases, J shed 6 bases, and the junction held 12 bases outside the gene matches.

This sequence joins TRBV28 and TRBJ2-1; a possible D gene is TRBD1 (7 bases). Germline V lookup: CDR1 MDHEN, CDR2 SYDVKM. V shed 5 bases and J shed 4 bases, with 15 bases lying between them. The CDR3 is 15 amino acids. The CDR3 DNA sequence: TGTGCCAGCAGTAGACAGGGCGCGGGGTACAATGAGCAGTTCTTC. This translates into CASSRQGAGYNEQFF.

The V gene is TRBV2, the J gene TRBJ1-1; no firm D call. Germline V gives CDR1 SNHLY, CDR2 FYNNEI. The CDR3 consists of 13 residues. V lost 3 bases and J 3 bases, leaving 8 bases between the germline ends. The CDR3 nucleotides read TGTGCCAGCAGTGAGCGCGGTTACACTGAAGCTTTCTTT. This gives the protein CASSERGYTEAFF. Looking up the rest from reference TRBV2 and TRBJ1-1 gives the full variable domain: EPEVTQTPSHQVTQMGQEVILRCVPISNHLYFYWYRQILGQKVEFLVSFYNNEISEKSEIFDDQFSVERPDGSNFTLKIRSTKLEDSAMYFCASSERGYTEAFFGQGTRLTVV.

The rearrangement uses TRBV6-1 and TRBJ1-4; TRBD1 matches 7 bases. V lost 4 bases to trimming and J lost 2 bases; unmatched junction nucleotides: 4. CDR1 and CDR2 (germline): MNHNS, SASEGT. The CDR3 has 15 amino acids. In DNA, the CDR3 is TGTGCCAGCAGTGTTACAGGGGCGACTAATGAAAAACTGTTTTTT. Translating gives CASSVTGATNEKLFF.

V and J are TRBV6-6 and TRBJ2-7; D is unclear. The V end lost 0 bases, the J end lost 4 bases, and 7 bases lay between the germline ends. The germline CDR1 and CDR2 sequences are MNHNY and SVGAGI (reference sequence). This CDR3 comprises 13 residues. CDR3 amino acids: CASSYSADYEQYF. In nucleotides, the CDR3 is TGTGCCAGCAGTTACTCGGCAGATTACGAGCAGTACTTC.

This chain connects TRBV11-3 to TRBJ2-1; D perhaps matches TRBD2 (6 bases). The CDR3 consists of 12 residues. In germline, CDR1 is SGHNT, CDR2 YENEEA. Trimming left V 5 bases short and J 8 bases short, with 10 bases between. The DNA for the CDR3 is TGTGCCAGCAGCCCCAAGCGGGATGAGCAGTTCTTC. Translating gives CASSPKRDEQFF.

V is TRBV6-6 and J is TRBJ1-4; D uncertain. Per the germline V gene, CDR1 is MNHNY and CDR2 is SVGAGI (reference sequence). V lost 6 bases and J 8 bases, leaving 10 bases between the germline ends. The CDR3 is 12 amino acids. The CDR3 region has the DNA TGTGCCAGCAGCCAACTACAAGAAAAACTGTTTTTT. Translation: CASSQLQEKLFF.

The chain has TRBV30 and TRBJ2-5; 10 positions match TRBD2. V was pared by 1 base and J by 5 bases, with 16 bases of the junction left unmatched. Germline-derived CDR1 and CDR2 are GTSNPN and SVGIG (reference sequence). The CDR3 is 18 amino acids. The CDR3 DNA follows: TGTGCCTGGAGTGGGTTTCGAGCTAGCGGGAGCTGGTATGAGACCCAGTACTTC. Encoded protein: CAWSGFRASGSWYETQYF.